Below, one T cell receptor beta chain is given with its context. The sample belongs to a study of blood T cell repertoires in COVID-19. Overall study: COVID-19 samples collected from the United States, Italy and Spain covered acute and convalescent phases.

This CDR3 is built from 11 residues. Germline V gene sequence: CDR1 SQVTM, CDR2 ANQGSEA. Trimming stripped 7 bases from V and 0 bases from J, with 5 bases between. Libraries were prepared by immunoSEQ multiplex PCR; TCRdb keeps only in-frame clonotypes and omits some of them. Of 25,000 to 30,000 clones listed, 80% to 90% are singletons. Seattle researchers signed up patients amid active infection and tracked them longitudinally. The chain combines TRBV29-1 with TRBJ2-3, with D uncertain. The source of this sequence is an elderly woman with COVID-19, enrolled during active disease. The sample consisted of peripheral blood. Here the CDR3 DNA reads TGCAGCGCCTCTAGCACAGATACGCAGTATTTT. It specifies CSASSTDTQYF.